This TCR beta chain originates from a study of shared clonotypes between healthy human individuals. With V trimmed by 3 bases and J by 7 bases, 6 bases remained unmatched. The CDR3 loop spans 15 amino acids. The V gene's germline CDR1 is SGHRS and CDR2 YFSETQ. This clone was recorded only once. The assay was immunoSEQ multiplex PCR, and TCRdb's table has in-frame clones only and misses some. The table includes about 1.5 million clones, approximately 98% detected once. V gene TRBV5-1 combines with J gene TRBJ2-2; 10 nucleotides match TRBD2. The sequencing sample was made of naive CD4+ T cells sorted from blood. Described subset: CD45RA+ positively selected. The sequence came from a man in his thirties or forties in good health. The CDR3 is CASSWELAGSGELFF. Here the CDR3 DNA reads TGCGCCAGCAGCTGGGAACTAGCGGGAAGCGGGGAGCTGTTTTTT.